The rows below give T cell receptor beta chains drawn from one sample of a study of blood T cell repertoires in COVID-19. The assay was immunoSEQ multiplex PCR, and TCRdb's table has in-frame clones only and misses some. The sample has some 300,000 clones, about nine tenths seen once. Sequenced material: PBMCs or T cells enriched from blood (not recorded which). These receptors were obtained from a woman in her thirties or forties who had recovered from COVID-19. The CDR3 runs from the conserved cysteine through the conserved F or W. A D gene is named only where the DNA matches it firmly. Part of the rows lack a size; the others show once, few, many or a class for expanded clones.

length: 16
V: TRBV7-2
D: TRBD2
J: TRBJ2-7
size: .
DNA: TGTGCCAGCAGTTGGACCCCGGGACTATCGTCCTACGAGCAGTACTTC
CDR3: CASSWTPGLSSYEQYF

length: 15
V: TRBV28
D: .
J: TRBJ1-5
size: .
DNA: TGTGCCAGCAGGGGCCCAGACATTCTTAATCAGCCCCAGCATTTT
CDR3: CASRGPDILNQPQHF

length: 16
V: TRBV2
D: .
J: TRBJ2-2
size: .
DNA: TGTGCCAGCCGTAAGGGCGGGACCGGGAGCACCGGGGAGCTGTTTTTT
CDR3: CASRKGGTGSTGELFF

length: 18
V: TRBV27
D: TRBD2
J: TRBJ2-7
size: .
DNA: TGTGCCAGCAGTCATTTGGGGACTAGCGGGACCAGCTCCTACGAGCAGTACTTC
CDR3: CASSHLGTSGTSSYEQYF

length: 13
V: TRBV2
D: .
J: TRBJ2-5
size: .
DNA: TGTGCCAGCAGTTGGCAGGGATCGGAGACCCAGTACTTC
CDR3: CASSWQGSETQYF

length: 14
V: TRBV19
D: .
J: TRBJ2-7
size: .
DNA: TGTGCCAGTAGTATAGACCCCAGTTACTACGAGCAGTACTTC
CDR3: CASSIDPSYYEQYF

length: 14
V: TRBV3-1/TRBV3-2
D: .
J: TRBJ1-1
size: .
DNA: TGTGCCAGCAGGCAGGGCGATCGGTACACTGAAGCTTTCTTT
CDR3: CASRQGDRYTEAFF

length: 15
V: TRBV6-5
D: TRBD2
J: TRBJ2-1
size: .
DNA: TGTGCCAGCAGTACGCCTAGCGGGATTAGCGATGAGCAGTTCTTC
CDR3: CASSTPSGISDEQFF

length: 16
V: TRBV7-9
D: TRBD2
J: TRBJ2-1
size: .
DNA: TGTGCCAGCAGCCTTTCTCTAGCGGGGGCCGGGGGTGAGCAGTTCTTC
CDR3: CASSLSLAGAGGEQFF

length: 15
V: TRBV28
D: .
J: TRBJ1-1
size: .
DNA: TGTGCCAGCAGTCGGGCGGGCAATCGAAACACTGAAGCTTTCTTT
CDR3: CASSRAGNRNTEAFF

length: 15
V: TRBV30
D: TRBD1
J: TRBJ2-5
size: .
DNA: TGTGCCTGGAGTTCCGACAGGGGGGTTCCAGAGACCCAGTACTTC
CDR3: CAWSSDRGVPETQYF

length: 14
V: TRBV27
D: .
J: TRBJ1-6
size: .
DNA: TGTGCCAGCAGTTTTGTCAGGGGCAATTCACCCCTCCACTTT
CDR3: CASSFVRGNSPLHF

length: 15
V: TRBV24-1
D: .
J: TRBJ2-6
size: .
DNA: TGTGCCACCAGCACAGCGGCCCCTGGGGCCAACGTCCTGACTTTC
CDR3: CATSTAAPGANVLTF

length: 15
V: TRBV7-2
D: .
J: TRBJ2-2
size: .
DNA: TGTGCCAGCAGCTCGGACAGCCCATACACCGGGGAGCTGTTTTTT
CDR3: CASSSDSPYTGELFF

length: 18
V: TRBV15
D: TRBD1
J: TRBJ2-5
size: .
DNA: TGTGCCACCTCCCGAGGACAGGGCCGATCTTTGGGCGAGGAGACCCAGTACTTC
CDR3: CATSRGQGRSLGEETQYF

length: 15
V: TRBV24-1
D: .
J: TRBJ2-1
size: .
DNA: TGTGCCACCAGTGATTTAGACAGACGAACTACCGAGCAGTTCTTC
CDR3: CATSDLDRRTTEQFF

length: 14
V: TRBV7-8
D: TRBD2
J: TRBJ2-5
size: .
DNA: TGTGCCAGCAGATTCCGGGGGGGAGTTGAGACCCAGTACTTC
CDR3: CASRFRGGVETQYF

length: 14
V: TRBV7-2
D: .
J: TRBJ2-5
size: .
DNA: TGTGCCAGCACCTCTCCGGACAGTCAAGAGACCCAGTACTTC
CDR3: CASTSPDSQETQYF

length: 12
V: TRBV15
D: .
J: TRBJ2-3
size: .
DNA: TGTGCCACCAGCCCTACAGGTGATACGCAGTATTTT
CDR3: CATSPTGDTQYF

length: 13
V: TRBV6-5
D: .
J: TRBJ1-6
size: .
DNA: TGTGCCAGCACTCGAGTCACCAATTCACCCCTCCACTTT
CDR3: CASTRVTNSPLHF

length: 15
V: TRBV7-9
D: TRBD2
J: TRBJ2-3
size: .
DNA: TGTGCCAGCAGCTTAGCGGAGGCTAGCGGAGGAGATAGGTATTTT
CDR3: CASSLAEASGGDRYF

length: 14
V: TRBV11-3
D: .
J: TRBJ2-2
size: .
DNA: TGTGCCAGCAGCTTAGATCGAGACACCGGGGAGCTGTTTTTT
CDR3: CASSLDRDTGELFF

length: 16
V: TRBV4-1
D: TRBD2
J: TRBJ2-7
size: .
DNA: TGCGCCAGCAGCCAAGGGCGCGGGAGTAACGCCTACGAGCAGTACTTC
CDR3: CASSQGRGSNAYEQYF

length: 16
V: TRBV19
D: .
J: TRBJ1-6
size: once
DNA: TGTGCCAGTAGTATCCCGGCTGGGGGAGGGGATTCACCCCTCCACTTT
CDR3: CASSIPAGGGDSPLHF

length: 15
V: TRBV7-3
D: .
J: TRBJ2-3
size: once
DNA: TGTGCCAGCAGCTTAACAGGAGAAATCACAGATACGCAGTATTTT
CDR3: CASSLTGEITDTQYF

length: 16
V: TRBV11-3
D: TRBD2
J: TRBJ2-2
size: few
DNA: TGTGCCAGCAGCAATCTAGCGGGAGGTTTAAGCGGGGAGCTGTTTTTT
CDR3: CASSNLAGGLSGELFF

length: 17
V: TRBV27
D: .
J: TRBJ1-2
size: .
DNA: TGTGCCAGCAGCCCGGGGGGAAGGGGTCGGGGTAACTATGGCTACACCTTC
CDR3: CASSPGGRGRGNYGYTF

length: 15
V: TRBV7-2
D: TRBD1
J: TRBJ2-1
size: .
DNA: TGTGCCAGCAGCTTAGGGCCAGGGGGCATGAATGAGCAGTTCTTC
CDR3: CASSLGPGGMNEQFF

length: 14
V: TRBV7-9
D: TRBD1
J: TRBJ2-7
size: .
DNA: TGTGCCAGCAGCCACCGGGACAGGGGCGACGAGCAGTACTTC
CDR3: CASSHRDRGDEQYF

length: 13
V: TRBV5-5
D: TRBD1
J: TRBJ1-2
size: .
DNA: TGTGCCAGCAGCCGGGACAGCCCCTATGGCTACACCTTC
CDR3: CASSRDSPYGYTF

length: 14
V: TRBV7-2
D: .
J: TRBJ2-7
size: .
DNA: TGTGCCAGCAGCTTAGCTTTGGGGGCTAACGAGCAGTACTTC
CDR3: CASSLALGANEQYF

length: 12
V: TRBV6-5
D: .
J: TRBJ2-7
size: .
DNA: TGTGCCAGCAGTTACTCGGGGGGCGAGCAGTACTTC
CDR3: CASSYSGGEQYF

length: 14
V: TRBV5-1
D: .
J: TRBJ2-7
size: few
DNA: TGCGCCAGCAGCTTGACCGGGGAGACCTACGAGCAGTACTTC
CDR3: CASSLTGETYEQYF

length: 14
V: TRBV10-3
D: .
J: TRBJ2-7
size: .
DNA: TGTGCCATCAGTGAGTCAAGGGACTTCTACGAGCAGTACTTC
CDR3: CAISESRDFYEQYF

length: 15
V: TRBV6-5
D: TRBD2
J: TRBJ2-1
size: .
DNA: TGTGCCAGCAGCGCCCTAGCGGGAGGAGGCAATGAGCAGTTCTTC
CDR3: CASSALAGGGNEQFF